One and the same sample provided the 23 T cell receptor beta chains below, sequenced in a study of CXCR3-negative and CXCR3-positive naive CD8 T cells. General study findings and limits: Greater hydrophobicity was found in TRB CDR3s of CXCR3-positive naive cells than of CXCR3-negative naive cells.

Preparation of TRB cDNA libraries relied on 5' RACE carrying UMI labels. With the 5' RACE reads reprocessed, TCRdb shows one record per CDR3 protein and no DNA. This sample carries approximately 100,000 distinct CDR3 sequences, with approximately 0.38% going to the ten biggest clones. These receptors' antigens are unknown. The sequenced sample consisted of naive CXCR3+ CD8+ T cells from blood. The subset is: CD45RO-CCR7+CD27+CD95- naive CD8+ T cells expressing CXCR3 (TNR3+). The receptors were gathered from a human donor in good health. Some clones in this sample may be carry-over from other donors' samples.

The chain carries TRBV7-9 and TRBJ2-7; TCRdb picks TRBD2, but there is no DNA to check that call. CDR1 is SEHNR, CDR2 FQNEAQ, per germline (reference sequence). This CDR3 contains 16 residues. The CDR3 sequence is CASSLVGGGAFYEQYF.

This chain joins TRBV29-1 and TRBJ2-5; the TCRdb call, TRBD1, lacks DNA for checking. The CDR3 consists of 11 residues. CDR1 and CDR2 (germline): SQVTM, ANQGSEA. The CDR3 region is CSVNTGGTQYF.

The chain carries TRBV10-1 and TRBJ2-7; no DNA is available, so the TRBD2 call from TCRdb remains unchecked. Germline CDR1 reads WNHNN; CDR2 reads SYGVQD (reference sequence). The CDR3 is made up of 14 amino acids. The CDR3 sequence: CASSGGDDPYEQYF.

The CDR3 here is CASSISSGSYNEQFF. V is TRBV7-3 and J is TRBJ2-1; the D call of TRBD2 rests on TCRdb alone, since no DNA is present to check it. Germline CDR1 and CDR2: SGHTA and FQGTGA. The CDR3 spans 15 residues. Full variable domain (missing parts from reference TRBV7-3 and TRBJ2-1): GAGVSQTPSNKVTEKGKYVELRCDPISGHTALYWYRQSLGQGPEFLIYFQGTGAADDSGLPNDRFFAVRPEGSVSTLKIQRTERGDSAVYLCASSISSGSYNEQFFGPGTRLTVL.

The rearrangement uses TRBV28 and TRBJ2-3; the TRBD1 assignment by TCRdb is unverifiable without DNA. Germline V CDR1 and CDR2: MDHEN, SYDVKM. CDR3 length: 17 amino acids. CDR3 in amino acids: CASSGSVGGGTTDTQYF.

This rearrangement joins TRBV5-1 to TRBJ2-1; lacking DNA, the TRBD2 call made by TCRdb goes unchecked. This CDR3 is 13 amino acids long. In germline, CDR1 is SGHRS, CDR2 YFSETQ. The CDR3 sequence is CASSPLTSDEQFF.

This rearrangement joins TRBV28 to TRBJ2-7; TCRdb's D call, TRBD1, is unchecked because there is no DNA. CDR1 is MDHEN and CDR2 is SYDVKM in the germline V gene. The CDR3 contains 14 residues. CDR3 sequence: CASSFRDTHYEQYF.

The chain carries TRBV6-5 and TRBJ2-7; TCRdb indicates TRBD2, and absent DNA this call remains unverified. Germline CDR1 is MNHEY and CDR2 is SVGAGI. The CDR3 is made up of 20 amino acids. The CDR3 is CASSYLSPVGLAGGSYEQYF.

V usage is TRBV28 and J usage is TRBJ2-3; the D call of TRBD2 rests on TCRdb alone, since no DNA is present to check it. The CDR3 has 14 amino acids. Germline V lookup: CDR1 MDHEN, CDR2 SYDVKM. The CDR3 protein is CASSFREARDTQYF.

J is TRBJ1-4 and V is TRBV7-9. Looked up from germline, CDR1 is SEHNR and CDR2 is FQNEAQ (reference sequence). The CDR3 contains 14 residues. CDR3 in amino acids: CASSLTSFNEKLFF.

This chain's CDR3 is CASSSNRDRDTEQYF. The chain employs TRBV7-9 and TRBJ2-7; the TCRdb D gene call, TRBD1, has no DNA to confirm it. Germline CDR1 and CDR2: SEHNR and FQNEAQ (reference sequence). This CDR3 region has 15 residues.

The chain is built from TRBV28 and TRBJ2-1; without DNA, the TCRdb call of TRBD2 cannot be checked. Looked up from germline, CDR1 is MDHEN and CDR2 is SYDVKM. The CDR3 length is 16 residues. This chain's CDR3 is CASSLLLAGKDNEQFF.

The chain employs TRBV28 and TRBJ2-5; TCRdb's D call of TRBD2 is untestable without DNA. The CDR3 has 13 residues. Per the germline V gene, CDR1 is MDHEN and CDR2 is SYDVKM. CDR3 region: CASSPRNSETQYF.

J is TRBJ2-7 and V is TRBV6-2 or TRBV6-3; TCRdb designates TRBD1, a call that cannot be tested without DNA. This CDR3 region has 13 residues. Looked up from germline, CDR1 is MNHEY and CDR2 is SVGEGT. The CDR3 spells CATIGHFADEQYF.

The chain carries TRBV28 and TRBJ2-7; TCRdb names TRBD1, which stays unverified in the absence of DNA. CDR1 is MDHEN, CDR2 SYDVKM, per germline. CDR3 length equals 12 residues. CDR3: CASTSGSGEQYF.

The V call is TRBV4-1, the J call TRBJ2-1; TCRdb indicates TRBD2, and absent DNA this call remains unverified. Germline lookup yields CDR1 MGHRA and CDR2 YSYEKL. This CDR3 contains 19 residues. This CDR3 reads CASSHPGGAGGPSYNEQFF.

The CDR3 protein is CASSYSDSYEQYF. The V call is TRBV6-6, the J call TRBJ2-7; the TCRdb D gene call, TRBD1, has no DNA to confirm it. CDR3 size: 13 residues. The germline CDR1 and CDR2 sequences are MNHNY and SVGAGI (reference sequence).

V is TRBV27 and J is TRBJ2-5; without DNA, the TCRdb call of TRBD1 cannot be checked. The CDR3 extends over 13 amino acids. The V gene's germline CDR1 is MNHEY and CDR2 SMNVEV (reference sequence). The CDR3 protein is CASSLRGQETQYF.

The CDR3 loop is CASSLGQGNSYEQYF. J is TRBJ2-7 and V is TRBV13; absent DNA, TCRdb's TRBD1 call cannot be checked. The CDR3 has 15 amino acids. The germline V gene has CDR1 PRHDT and CDR2 FYEKMQ (reference sequence).

V usage is TRBV29-1 and J usage is TRBJ2-1; TCRdb's D call, TRBD1, is unchecked because there is no DNA. Germline V lookup: CDR1 SQVTM, CDR2 ANQGSEA. The CDR3 covers 13 residues. This CDR3 reads CSVEGHSYNEQFF.

J is TRBJ1-5 and V is TRBV28. CDR3 length: 14 residues. Germline CDR1 and CDR2: MDHEN and SYDVKM. The CDR3 protein is CASSLPPSNQPQHF.

V gene TRBV7-6 combines with J gene TRBJ2-4; TCRdb proposes TRBD1, but this gene call is untestable without DNA. The CDR3 consists of 17 residues. Looked up from germline, CDR1 is SGHVS and CDR2 is FNYEAQ. This CDR3 is CASSPATGGWGKNIQYF.

The genes are TRBV6-4 and TRBJ2-2; TCRdb designates TRBD1, a call that cannot be tested without DNA. There are 15 residues in the CDR3. Germline V lookup: CDR1 MRHNA, CDR2 SNTAGT. The CDR3 reads CASSEDSGGTGELFF.